These T cell receptor beta chains were read from a single sample in a study of Graves' ophthalmopathy and Graves' hyperthyroidism. TCRdb re-analysed the multiplex PCR reads in MiXCR, keeping a single row per CDR3 protein. The table lists 300,000 to 400,000 distinct CDR3 sequences, about 17% of them singletons. Specimen: peripheral blood. The receptors were sampled from an adult man with Graves' ophthalmopathy. Each CDR3 is given with its conserved first and last residue. D genes are given only for firm matches. A clone size is listed for some rows: how often the clone was seen (once, few, many), or a class if it is expanded.

D gene: NA
V gene: TRBV6-1
J gene: TRBJ1-2
clone size: NA
CDR3 DNA: TGTGCCAGCAGTGAATTTGAGAGACAGATCGGCTACACCTTC
CDR3 protein: CASSEFERQIGYTF

D gene: TRBD1
V gene: TRBV6-5
J gene: TRBJ2-7
clone size: NA
CDR3 DNA: TGTGCCACCAATTTTAGGACAGGGGCAGACTACGAGCAGTACTTC
CDR3 protein: CATNFRTGADYEQYF

D gene: NA
V gene: TRBV12-3/TRBV12-4
J gene: TRBJ1-3
clone size: NA
CDR3 DNA: TGTGCCAGCAGTTTGGGTGTCAGGGGAAACACCATATATTTT
CDR3 protein: CASSLGVRGNTIYF

D gene: NA
V gene: TRBV20-1
J gene: TRBJ2-2
clone size: many
CDR3 DNA: TGCAGTGCTAGAGATGGTATAAACACCGGGGAGCTGTTTTTT
CDR3 protein: CSARDGINTGELFF

D gene: NA
V gene: TRBV7-8
J gene: TRBJ2-5
clone size: many
CDR3 DNA: TGTGCCAGCAGCTTAGAATTCGGGCTATCCCCAGAGACCCAGTACTTC
CDR3 protein: CASSLEFGLSPETQYF

D gene: TRBD1
V gene: TRBV6-5
J gene: TRBJ1-2
clone size: NA
CDR3 DNA: TGTGCCAGCAGTAACAGGGGGATTGGAGGCTACACCTTC
CDR3 protein: CASSNRGIGGYTF

D gene: NA
V gene: TRBV20-1
J gene: TRBJ1-1
clone size: many
CDR3 DNA: TGCAGTGCTACTGTGAACACTGAAGCTTTCTTT
CDR3 protein: CSATVNTEAFF

D gene: TRBD1
V gene: TRBV7-2
J gene: TRBJ1-1
clone size: many
CDR3 DNA: TGTGCCAGCAGCTCATCCAGGGGGAGGACGCCGAACACTGAAGCTTTCTTT
CDR3 protein: CASSSSRGRTPNTEAFF

D gene: NA
V gene: TRBV28
J gene: TRBJ1-5
clone size: many
CDR3 DNA: TGTGCCAGCAGTTCGGTGGCAGGGGCCGTTAATAGCAATCAGCCCCAGCATTTT
CDR3 protein: CASSSVAGAVNSNQPQHF

D gene: TRBD1
V gene: TRBV20-1
J gene: TRBJ1-5
clone size: many
CDR3 DNA: TGCAGTGCTATAGGGGGCCCTAGTCAGCCCCAGCATTTT
CDR3 protein: CSAIGGPSQPQHF

D gene: TRBD2
V gene: TRBV12-3/TRBV12-4
J gene: TRBJ2-7
clone size: many
CDR3 DNA: TGTGCCAGCAGCTCCGGGACTAGGGGCAACGAGCAGTACTTC
CDR3 protein: CASSSGTRGNEQYF

D gene: NA
V gene: TRBV20-1
J gene: TRBJ1-1
clone size: many
CDR3 DNA: TGCAGTGCGCGACCACAGGGAAACACTGAAGCTTTCTTT
CDR3 protein: CSARPQGNTEAFF

D gene: TRBD2
V gene: TRBV5-1
J gene: TRBJ2-5
clone size: many
CDR3 DNA: TGCGCCAGCCAAGCGGGAGTAGACCAAGAGACCCAGTACTTC
CDR3 protein: CASQAGVDQETQYF

D gene: TRBD1
V gene: TRBV6-1
J gene: TRBJ1-5
clone size: many
CDR3 DNA: TGTGCCAGCAGTGAGGGACAGAGCAATCAGCCCCAGCATTTT
CDR3 protein: CASSEGQSNQPQHF

D gene: TRBD1
V gene: TRBV5-6
J gene: TRBJ1-2
clone size: many
CDR3 DNA: TGTGCCAGCAGCTTACTACAGGGGGCTATTGACTATGGCTACACCTTC
CDR3 protein: CASSLLQGAIDYGYTF